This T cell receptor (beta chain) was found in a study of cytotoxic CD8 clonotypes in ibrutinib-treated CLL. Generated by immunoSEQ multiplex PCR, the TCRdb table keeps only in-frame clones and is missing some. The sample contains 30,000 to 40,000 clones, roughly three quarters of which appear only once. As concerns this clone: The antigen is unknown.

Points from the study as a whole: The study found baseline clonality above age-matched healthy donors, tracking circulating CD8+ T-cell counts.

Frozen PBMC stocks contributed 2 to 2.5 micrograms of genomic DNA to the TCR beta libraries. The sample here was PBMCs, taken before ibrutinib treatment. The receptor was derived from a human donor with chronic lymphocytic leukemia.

The DNA of the CDR3 is TGTGCCATCCCAGGGGAGGGCAATCAGCCCCAGCATTTT. Translated, it gives CAIPGEGNQPQHF. J is TRBJ1-5 and V is TRBV6-4; D possibly corresponds to TRBD1 (6 bases). The germline gives CDR1 MRHNA, CDR2 SNTAGT. V was trimmed by 10 bases and J by 2 bases, leaving 12 bases between them. The CDR3 covers 13 residues.